The next 26 T cell receptor beta chains were all read from a single sample in a study of T cell changes during pregnancy in multiple sclerosis. Sequencing used immunoSEQ multiplex PCR; TCRdb keeps in-frame clones, though not all of them. The sample carries tens of thousands of clones, 92% recorded once. Sequences were derived from CD8+ T cells from peripheral blood mononuclear cells, sampled in the third trimester of pregnancy. All receptors come from a female donor with multiple sclerosis, enrolled in a pregnancy study.

Written as DNA, the CDR3 is TGTGCCAGCAGCCAAGAGCTACTAGCGGGGATCTACAATGAGCAGTTCTTC. As protein: CASSQELLAGIYNEQFF. This chain links TRBV14 with TRBJ2-1; 10 positions agree with TRBD2. V trimming: 0 bases; J trimming: 3 bases; junction bases outside the gene matches: 5. Germline V gene sequence: CDR1 SGHDN, CDR2 FVKESK. The CDR3 length is 17 residues. Full variable domain (missing parts from reference TRBV14 and TRBJ2-1): EAGVTQFPSHSVIEKGQTVTLRCDPISGHDNLYWYRRVMGKEIKFLLHFVKESKQDESGMPNNRFLAERTGGTYSTLKVQPAELEDSGVYFCASSQELLAGIYNEQFFGPGTRLTVL.

This chain uses TRBV27 with TRBJ1-1; no reliable D call. The V gene lost 3 bases and the J gene lost 2 bases, with 7 bases spanning the gap. The CDR3 contains 13 residues. Germline V CDR1 and CDR2: MNHEY, SMNVEV (reference sequence). In DNA form, the CDR3 reads TGTGCCAGCAGTTTCACAGATAACACTGAAGCTTTCTTT. Its protein is CASSFTDNTEAFF.

The CDR3 reads CASSLDYGRADTQYF. The CDR3 nucleotides are TGCGCCAGCAGCTTGGACTACGGGAGGGCAGATACGCAGTATTTT. This chain joins TRBV5-1 and TRBJ2-3; TRBD2 matches at 8 bases. J was trimmed by 4 bases and V by 0 bases; bases with no gene match: 4. This CDR3 has 15 residues. Looked up from germline, CDR1 is SGHRS and CDR2 is YFSETQ.

The chain links TRBV27 to TRBJ2-1; 7 bases agree with TRBD2. The junction had 3 bases not matched to a gene; V was cut back by 3 bases and J by 7 bases. CDR1 and CDR2 (germline): MNHEY, SMNVEV (reference sequence). This CDR3 is 13 amino acids long. CDR3 DNA sequence: TGTGCCAGCAGTTTGAGCGGGGCGAATGAGCAGTTCTTC. It specifies CASSLSGANEQFF.

This clone appeared a single time. The chain has TRBV5-1 and TRBJ1-1, with unresolved D. V was pared by 6 bases and J by 1 base, with 10 bases between. The germline V gene has CDR1 SGHRS and CDR2 YFSETQ. This CDR3 comprises 13 residues. CDR3 nucleotide sequence: TGCGCCAGCAAAGTCAGTGCGAACACTGAAGCTTTCTTT. Its translation: CASKVSANTEAFF.

The V gene is TRBV30, the J gene TRBJ2-1; TRBD2 matches 8 bases. Looked up from germline, CDR1 is GTSNPN and CDR2 is SVGIG (reference sequence). CDR3 length: 12 amino acids. CDR3 in amino acids: CAAGGYYNEQFF. The DNA of the CDR3 is TGTGCGGCGGGAGGTTACTACAATGAGCAGTTCTTC.

This chain connects TRBV29-1 to TRBJ2-7; 10 bases fit TRBD1. The CDR3 totals 16 residues. In germline, CDR1 is SQVTM, CDR2 ANQGSEA. Trimming removed 8 bases from V and 0 bases from J; junction bases left unmatched: 13. The CDR3 protein is CSPRGTGAPSSYEQYF. The CDR3 nucleotides read TGCAGCCCCAGAGGGACAGGGGCCCCGAGCTCCTACGAGCAGTACTTC.

The rearrangement uses TRBV7-9 and TRBJ2-7; possible D gene TRBD1, 5 bases. Looked up from germline, CDR1 is SEHNR and CDR2 is FQNEAQ (reference sequence). The CDR3 consists of 14 residues. The ends were cut back, 3 bases at V and 4 bases at J, with 13 bases in the middle. CDR3 sequence: CASSFTGIFYEQYF. The CDR3 DNA is TGTGCCAGCAGCTTCACAGGTATCTTTTACGAGCAGTACTTC.

The CDR3 nucleotides are TGCGCCAGCAGCTTGGGGGGGGATAATTCACCCCTCCACTTT. Its protein product is CASSLGGDNSPLHF. This chain joins TRBV5-1 and TRBJ1-6; a weak D match, TRBD1 (5 bases). Trimming stripped 0 bases from V and 5 bases from J, with 6 bases between. Germline CDR1 reads SGHRS; CDR2 reads YFSETQ. The CDR3 spans 14 residues.

V and J are TRBV7-3 and TRBJ2-7; D perhaps matches TRBD1 (6 bases). Germline loops: CDR1 SGHTA, CDR2 FQGTGA. Trimming pared 5 bases from V and 0 bases from J, leaving 11 bases between. The length of the CDR3 is 14 residues. The CDR3 nucleotides read TGTGCCAGCAGCCCGGACAGCAACTCCTACGAGCAGTACTTC. As protein: CASSPDSNSYEQYF.

J is TRBJ2-7 and V is TRBV7-9; D may be TRBD2 (6 bases). There are 12 residues in the CDR3. Germline V gene data show CDR1 as SEHNR and CDR2 as FQNEAQ (reference sequence). V gave up 10 bases and J gave up 1 base, with 11 bases separating them. The CDR3 sequence: CATVGLSYEQYF. In DNA form, the CDR3 reads TGTGCCACGGTGGGACTTTCCTACGAGCAGTACTTC. The whole variable domain, remainder taken from reference TRBV7-9 and TRBJ2-7, is DTGVSQNPRHKITKRGQNVTFRCDPISEHNRLYWYRQTLGQGPEFLTYFQNEAQLEKSRLLSDRFSAERPKGSFSTLEIQRTEQGDSAMYLCATVGLSYEQYFGPGTRLTVT.

This sequence joins TRBV27 and TRBJ2-7; D not certain. The CDR3 is 12 amino acids. The ends were cut back, 5 bases at V and 3 bases at J, with 8 bases in the middle. Germline loops: CDR1 MNHEY, CDR2 SMNVEV (reference sequence). CDR3 DNA: TGTGCCAGCAGTCGACTGGGCTACGAGCAGTACTTC. Its translation is CASSRLGYEQYF.

The rearrangement links TRBV4-1 to TRBJ2-3; D gene uncertain. Germline loops: CDR1 MGHRA, CDR2 YSYEKL. Deletions cut 0 bases from V and 4 bases from J, with 5 bases between. The CDR3 contains 13 residues. CDR3 amino acids: CASSQDQADTQYF. CDR3 sequence (DNA): TGCGCCAGCAGCCAAGATCAGGCAGATACGCAGTATTTT.

Sample share makes this clone medium-sized. The chain employs TRBV7-9 and TRBJ1-1; D not certain. V was trimmed by 7 bases and J by 0 bases, leaving 15 bases between them. The germline V gene encodes CDR1 SEHNR and CDR2 FQNEAQ (reference sequence). The CDR3 covers 15 residues. Here the CDR3 reads CASILTPEMNTEAFF. In DNA form, the CDR3 reads TGTGCCAGCATCCTAACCCCGGAGATGAACACTGAAGCTTTCTTT.

This chain joins TRBV9 and TRBJ2-1; D is unclear. Germline CDR1 reads SGDLS; CDR2 reads YYNGEE. Trimming shortened V by 4 bases and J by 0 bases, and 11 bases separated the two germline ends. This CDR3 is 15 amino acids long. CDR3 protein: CASSPFLSSYNEQFF. The CDR3 coding sequence is TGTGCCAGCAGCCCCTTCCTGAGCTCCTACAATGAGCAGTTCTTC.

The genes are TRBV27 and TRBJ2-2; 7 bases are a match to TRBD2. CDR3 length equals 15 residues. CDR1 and CDR2 from the germline V gene are MNHEY and SMNVEV (reference sequence). The junction had 7 bases not matched to a gene; V was cut back by 4 bases and J by 5 bases. This CDR3 reads CASSSPLAATGELFF. CDR3 nucleotides: TGTGCCAGCAGTTCCCCCCTAGCGGCTACCGGGGAGCTGTTTTTT.

The rearrangement uses TRBV2 and TRBJ1-1, with D uncertain. CDR1 SNHLY and CDR2 FYNNEI come from the germline V gene. The CDR3 is 14 residues long. Trimming took 4 bases from V and 1 from J, leaving 10 bases between them. The CDR3 loop is CASSVYLRNTEAFF. CDR3 DNA: TGTGCCAGCAGTGTATACCTAAGGAACACTGAAGCTTTCTTT. The whole variable domain, remainder taken from reference TRBV2 and TRBJ1-1, is EPEVTQTPSHQVTQMGQEVILRCVPISNHLYFYWYRQILGQKVEFLVSFYNNEISEKSEIFDDQFSVERPDGSNFTLKIRSTKLEDSAMYFCASSVYLRNTEAFFGQGTRLTVV.

The genes are TRBV19 and TRBJ2-1, with 9 positions matching TRBD1. There are 14 residues in the CDR3. CDR1 LNHDA and CDR2 SQIVND come from the germline V gene (reference sequence). With V trimmed by 9 bases and J by 3 bases, 6 bases remained unmatched. CDR3 bases: TGTGCCAGCAAAGACAGGGGGTTCTACAATGAGCAGTTCTTC. Its translation: CASKDRGFYNEQFF.

This clone was observed once. J is TRBJ1-1 and V is TRBV7-9; 7 positions agree with TRBD1. The length of the CDR3 is 14 residues. The junction had 5 bases not matched to a gene; V was cut back by 5 bases and J by 2 bases. CDR1 is SEHNR, CDR2 FQNEAQ, per germline (reference sequence). The CDR3 DNA sequence: TGTGCCAGCAGCCCGGACAGGTTCAACACTGAAGCTTTCTTT. This encodes CASSPDRFNTEAFF.

The gene calls are TRBV7-3 and TRBJ1-1; possibly TRBD1 for D (5 bases). The CDR3 loop spans 19 amino acids. Germline CDR1 reads SGHTA; CDR2 reads FQGTGA. V lost 5 bases, J lost 4 bases, and 29 bases lay in between. CDR3 residues: CASSVEPGGDGGPGTEAFF. The CDR3 bases are TGTGCCAGCAGCGTCGAACCTGGGGGGGATGGAGGGCCGGGCACTGAAGCTTTCTTT.

The CDR3 is CASSLAAKNIQYF. The CDR3 region has the DNA TGTGCCAGCAGTCTAGCGGCCAAAAACATTCAGTACTTC. V and J are TRBV27 and TRBJ2-4; D may be TRBD2 (6 bases). The CDR3 is 13 amino acids. CDR1 and CDR2 (germline): MNHEY, SMNVEV (reference sequence). The V end was cut by 5 bases, the J end by 1 base, with 6 bases between.

This clone was counted a few times. The gene calls are TRBV19 and TRBJ1-5; D is unclear. The V gene lost 6 bases and the J gene lost 6 bases, with 21 bases spanning the gap. The CDR3 consists of 16 residues. CDR1 is LNHDA, CDR2 SQIVND, per germline (reference sequence). CDR3 DNA sequence: TGTGCCAGTAGCACGATACATTCAGATGGGAGTCAGCCCCAGCATTTT. Translating it yields CASSTIHSDGSQPQHF.

This chain connects TRBV5-8 to TRBJ2-1; D possibly corresponds to TRBD1 (5 bases). Germline V gene sequence: CDR1 SGHTS, CDR2 YDEGEE. The V end was cut by 2 bases, the J end by 4 bases, with 13 bases between. The CDR3 has 15 residues. DNA of the CDR3: TGTGCCAGCAGCTTCGCCTTGGGGCCTTACAATGAGCAGTTCTTC. Translated, it gives CASSFALGPYNEQFF.

The V and J genes are TRBV7-9 and TRBJ1-1, with D hard to call. This CDR3 contains 14 residues. Trimming stripped 1 base from V and 4 bases from J, with 10 bases between. In germline, CDR1 is SEHNR, CDR2 FQNEAQ (reference sequence). This chain's CDR3 is CASSLGELVTEAFF. CDR3 nucleotides: TGTGCCAGCAGCTTAGGGGAGTTGGTCACTGAAGCTTTCTTT.

The chain couples TRBV5-1 to TRBJ2-1; D is uncertain. CDR1 is SGHRS, CDR2 YFSETQ, per germline. The V and J ends lost 1 base and 2 bases respectively, with 7 bases between them. The CDR3 is made up of 14 amino acids. CDR3 protein: CASSLRHTYNEQFF. The CDR3, as DNA: TGCGCCAGCAGCTTGCGACACACCTACAATGAGCAGTTCTTC.

The chain couples TRBV7-2 to TRBJ1-4; 7 nucleotides agree with TRBD1. This CDR3 is built from 17 residues. Germline CDR1 SGHTA, CDR2 FQGNSA. Trimming removed 2 bases from V and 2 bases from J; junction bases left unmatched: 8. For the CDR3, the DNA is TGTGCCAGCAGCTTAAGACAGTGGGGACAGACTAATGAAAAACTGTTTTTT. Protein: CASSLRQWGQTNEKLFF.